This paragraph covers one T cell receptor beta chain sequence. The antigen remains undetermined. The data are from a study of neoadjuvant nivolumab and ipilimumab in lung cancer. Study in general: Nivolumab 3 mg/kg was given days 1, 15 and 29, plus ipilimumab 1 mg/kg day 1 in combination.

TCRdb's copy holds only in-frame clones and misses some; the assay was immunoSEQ multiplex PCR. In the table there are roughly 6,900 clones, approximately 88% of which are singletons. Study findings and constraints: From pretherapy to surgery, tumor richness and clonality rose with dual therapy. Only a small number of samples underwent TCR sequencing. Pretherapy blood TCR richness correlated positively with resected tumor richness.

This CDR3 is 14 amino acids long. Germline V gives CDR1 MNHEY, CDR2 SVGAGI. The ends lost 4 bases at V and 6 bases at J; junction bases unmatched: 6. Material: tumor tissue, obtained after neoadjuvant nivolumab, alone or with ipilimumab, at or shortly before surgery. This chain joins TRBV6-5 and TRBJ2-7; 10 bases line up with TRBD1. The source is an adult with non-small cell lung cancer. Some clones in this sample may be carry-over from other donors' samples. The CDR3 DNA sequence: TGTGCCAGCAGTTCCGGGACAGGGGATCGCGAGCAGTACTTC. Encoded protein: CASSSGTGDREQYF.